A selection of T cell receptor beta chains follows, all from one sample in a study of blood T cell repertoires in COVID-19. Only in-frame clones appear in the TCRdb table, and some are missing; sequencing was by immunoSEQ multiplex PCR. The data hold around 320,000 clones, with over 75% observed a single time. Sequencing used peripheral blood. The receptor set was obtained from a human donor in a cohort sampled during active COVID-19. The CDR3 runs from the conserved cysteine through the conserved F or W. A D gene is named only where the DNA matches it firmly. Size is omitted from some rows. Given values are once, few, many or a class for expanded clones.

J gene: TRBJ2-7; D gene: TRBD1; V gene: TRBV24-1; clone size: -; CDR3 protein: CATSDSGTGVYEQYF; CDR3 DNA: TGTGCCACCAGTGACTCCGGGACAGGGGTCTACGAGCAGTACTTC
J gene: TRBJ2-3; D gene: TRBD2; V gene: TRBV27; clone size: -; CDR3 protein: CASSSQRGAADTQYF; CDR3 DNA: TGTGCCAGCAGTTCCCAGCGGGGGGCGGCAGATACGCAGTATTTT
J gene: TRBJ2-7; D gene: -; V gene: TRBV5-1; clone size: few; CDR3 protein: CASSPGNTYEQYF; CDR3 DNA: TGCGCCAGCAGCCCGGGGAATACCTACGAGCAGTACTTC
J gene: TRBJ2-7; D gene: -; V gene: TRBV29-1; clone size: many; CDR3 protein: CSVEDGARTSSSYEQYF; CDR3 DNA: TGCAGCGTTGAAGATGGGGCCAGGACGTCCAGCTCCTACGAGCAGTACTTC
J gene: TRBJ2-2; D gene: TRBD1; V gene: TRBV5-1; clone size: -; CDR3 protein: CASSPGTGGFTGELFF; CDR3 DNA: TGCGCCAGCAGCCCTGGGACAGGGGGCTTCACCGGGGAGCTGTTTTTT
J gene: TRBJ1-2; D gene: TRBD1; V gene: TRBV28; clone size: -; CDR3 protein: CASSGGRTGLRGGYTF; CDR3 DNA: TGTGCCAGCAGTGGAGGAAGGACAGGCCTCCGAGGTGGCTACACCTTC
J gene: TRBJ2-5; D gene: TRBD1; V gene: TRBV7-8; clone size: once; CDR3 protein: CASSLQTGGETQYF; CDR3 DNA: TGTGCCAGCAGCTTGCAGACAGGGGGCGAGACCCAGTACTTC
J gene: TRBJ1-1; D gene: -; V gene: TRBV9; clone size: few; CDR3 protein: CASSDGANTEAFF; CDR3 DNA: TGTGCCAGCAGCGATGGAGCGAACACTGAAGCTTTCTTT
J gene: TRBJ2-7; D gene: TRBD2; V gene: TRBV23-1; clone size: -; CDR3 protein: CASSSFLLAGVPYEQYF; CDR3 DNA: TGCGCCAGCAGTTCTTTTCTACTAGCGGGGGTTCCCTACGAGCAGTACTTC
J gene: TRBJ2-3; D gene: -; V gene: TRBV2; clone size: -; CDR3 protein: CASSAQGADTQYF; CDR3 DNA: TGTGCCAGCAGTGCCCAGGGTGCAGATACGCAGTATTTT
J gene: TRBJ2-7; D gene: -; V gene: TRBV7-9; clone size: -; CDR3 protein: CASSLEGESYEQYF; CDR3 DNA: TGTGCCAGCAGCTTAGAGGGGGAGAGCTACGAGCAGTACTTC
J gene: TRBJ2-2; D gene: TRBD1; V gene: TRBV24-1; clone size: -; CDR3 protein: CATSDPGQGAGDGELFF; CDR3 DNA: TGTGCCACCAGTGATCCCGGACAGGGGGCGGGGGACGGGGAGCTGTTTTTT
J gene: TRBJ2-3; D gene: -; V gene: TRBV7-3; clone size: -; CDR3 protein: CASSPGLQSDTQYF; CDR3 DNA: TGTGCCAGCAGCCCGGGACTCCAATCAGATACGCAGTATTTT
J gene: TRBJ1-3; D gene: TRBD1; V gene: TRBV20-1; clone size: few; CDR3 protein: CSASLTGAGNTIYF; CDR3 DNA: TGCAGTGCTAGTTTGACAGGGGCTGGAAACACCATATATTTT
J gene: TRBJ2-7; D gene: -; V gene: TRBV19; clone size: -; CDR3 protein: CASSIKGLGVTYEQYF; CDR3 DNA: TGTGCCAGTAGTATCAAGGGACTGGGAGTAACCTACGAGCAGTACTTC
J gene: TRBJ2-7; D gene: TRBD1; V gene: TRBV7-8; clone size: -; CDR3 protein: CASSTGQFYEQYF; CDR3 DNA: TGTGCCAGCAGCACGGGACAGTTCTACGAGCAGTACTTC
J gene: TRBJ2-3; D gene: -; V gene: TRBV27; clone size: -; CDR3 protein: CASGKWAGMTDTQYF; CDR3 DNA: TGTGCCAGCGGAAAGTGGGCAGGAATGACAGATACGCAGTATTTT
J gene: TRBJ1-3; D gene: -; V gene: TRBV5-1; clone size: -; CDR3 protein: CASTGASGGNTIYF; CDR3 DNA: TGCGCCAGCACAGGGGCTTCGGGCGGAAACACCATATATTTT
J gene: TRBJ2-3; D gene: TRBD2; V gene: TRBV20-1; clone size: -; CDR3 protein: CSASERGVSDTQYF; CDR3 DNA: TGCAGTGCTAGTGAGCGGGGGGTATCAGATACGCAGTATTTT
J gene: TRBJ1-5; D gene: TRBD1; V gene: TRBV3-1/TRBV3-2; clone size: few; CDR3 protein: CASSQERDRPIHQPQHF; CDR3 DNA: TGTGCCAGCAGCCAAGAAAGGGACAGACCCATCCATCAGCCCCAGCATTTT
J gene: TRBJ1-1; D gene: TRBD1; V gene: TRBV29-1; clone size: -; CDR3 protein: CSAGIQGRRTEAFF; CDR3 DNA: TGCAGCGCCGGGATACAGGGGCGTCGGACTGAAGCTTTCTTT
J gene: TRBJ1-2; D gene: TRBD1; V gene: TRBV29-1; clone size: -; CDR3 protein: CSVPTGGYGYTF; CDR3 DNA: TGCAGCGTCCCGACAGGGGGGTATGGCTACACCTTC